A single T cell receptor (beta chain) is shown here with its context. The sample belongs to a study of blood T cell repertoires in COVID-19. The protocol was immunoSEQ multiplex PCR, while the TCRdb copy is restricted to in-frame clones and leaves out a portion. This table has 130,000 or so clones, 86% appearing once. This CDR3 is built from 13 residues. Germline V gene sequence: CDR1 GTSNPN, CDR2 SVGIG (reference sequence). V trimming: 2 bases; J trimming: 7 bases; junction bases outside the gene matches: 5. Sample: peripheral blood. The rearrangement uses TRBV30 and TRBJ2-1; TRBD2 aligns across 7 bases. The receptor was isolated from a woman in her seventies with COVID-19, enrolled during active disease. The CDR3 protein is CAWSPTGGNEQFF. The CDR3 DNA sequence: TGTGCCTGGAGTCCTACGGGGGGTAATGAGCAGTTCTTC.